This T cell receptor (beta chain) came from a study of blood T cell repertoires in COVID-19. The assay was immunoSEQ multiplex PCR, and TCRdb's table has in-frame clones only and misses some. The sample lists approximately 130,000 clones; around 85% were seen once. Per germline, CDR1 WNHNN and CDR2 SYGVQD (reference sequence). V gave up 6 bases and J gave up 9 bases; unmatched junction bases: 5. This CDR3 contains 14 residues. The specimen was peripheral blood. This chain connects TRBV10-1 to TRBJ2-1; the match to TRBD2 covers 13 bases. The sequence was collected from a woman between 50 and 59 years old who had recovered from COVID-19. The CDR3 DNA is TGCGCCAGCAGCACTAGCGGGGGGGTCGGTGAGCAGTTCTTC. Its translation is CASSTSGGVGEQFF.